Presented here are 18 T cell receptor beta chains from one specimen sequenced in a study of cytomegalovirus exposure and HLA in healthy donors. The PCR was carried out with 60 Vbeta primers and 13 Jbeta primers. Repertoires were generated with immunoSEQ multiplex PCR, while TCRdb's copy carries only in-frame clones and drops some. Its table lists 150,000 to 200,000 clones. Sample: PBMCs. Receptor source: a man between 25 and 39 years old in good health and CMV-seronegative.

CDR3 in amino acids: CASSDSKGEQFF. The CDR3 DNA sequence: TGCGCCAGCAGCGACTCAAAGGGGGAGCAGTTCTTC. The chain couples TRBV5-1 to TRBJ2-1; D possibly corresponds to TRBD1 (5 bases). The CDR3 spans 12 residues. Trimming removed 4 bases at V and 10 bases at J, with 12 bases between. Germline CDR1 SGHRS, CDR2 YFSETQ.

The chain recombines TRBV6-1 with TRBJ1-1; 9 nucleotides align to TRBD1. V lost 2 bases and J lost 8; bases outside the gene matches: 15. Germline values: CDR1 MNHNS, CDR2 SASEGT. The CDR3 runs to 17 residues. CDR3 sequence reads: CASSELSGTGIPSEAFF. The DNA for the CDR3 is TGTGCCAGCAGTGAACTTTCCGGGACAGGGATCCCCTCAGAAGCTTTCTTT.

The genes are TRBV25-1 and TRBJ1-2; 7 bases are a match to TRBD1. V dropped 3 bases and J dropped 1; count of bases not matched to a gene: 5. This CDR3 contains 15 residues. Germline CDR1 reads MGHDK; CDR2 reads SYGVNS. CDR3 protein: CASSDLAGGNYGYTF. The CDR3 bases are TGTGCCAGCAGTGATTTGGCAGGGGGTAACTATGGCTACACCTTC.

The chain carries TRBV30 and TRBJ1-1; tentatively, D is TRBD1 (5 bases). Per germline, CDR1 GTSNPN and CDR2 SVGIG (reference sequence). This CDR3 has 13 amino acids. The V end lost 5 bases, the J end lost 6 bases, and 16 bases lay between the germline ends. This chain's CDR3 is CAWGTFPYAEAFF. CDR3 coding DNA: TGTGCCTGGGGGACTTTTCCATACGCTGAAGCTTTCTTT. The whole variable domain, filled in from reference TRBV30 and TRBJ1-1, reads SQTIHQWPATLVQPVGSPLSLECTVEGTSNPNLYWYRQAAGRGLQLLFYSVGIGQISSEVPQNLSASRPQDRQFILSSKKLLLSDSGFYLCAWGTFPYAEAFFGQGTRLTVV.

The CDR3 DNA is TGTGCCAGCAGCGCGGGGGTGTATGGTGAAAAACTGTTTTTT. It encodes CASSAGVYGEKLFF. The chain uses TRBV9 and TRBJ1-4; D perhaps matches TRBD1 (5 bases). The CDR3 is made up of 14 amino acids. The V gene lost 3 bases and the J gene lost 7 bases, with 13 bases spanning the gap. Germline V gene sequence: CDR1 SGDLS, CDR2 YYNGEE.

The V gene is TRBV27, the J gene TRBJ2-3; 11 nucleotides line up with TRBD2. The CDR3 extends over 16 amino acids. The germline gives CDR1 MNHEY, CDR2 SMNVEV (reference sequence). The J segment lost 3 bases and the V segment lost 8 bases, leaving 10 bases of the junction unmatched. The CDR3 here is CASSSYSGRGTDTQYF. CDR3 nucleotides: TGTGCCAGCTCCAGTTATAGCGGGAGGGGGACAGATACGCAGTATTTT.

J is TRBJ2-1 and V is TRBV27, with D possibly TRBD1 on 6 matching bases. This CDR3 spans 13 amino acids. V was pared by 7 bases and J by 1 base, with 8 bases between. Looked up from germline, CDR1 is MNHEY and CDR2 is SMNVEV (reference sequence). The CDR3 DNA reads as TGTGCCAGCATGCAGGGGTCCTACAATGAGCAGTTCTTC. Protein product: CASMQGSYNEQFF.

This chain connects TRBV4-1 to TRBJ2-5, with 7 bases identical to TRBD1. The J call may be mistaken, given a closer DNA end match to TRBJ2-7. Germline CDR1 and CDR2: MGHRA and YSYEKL. This CDR3 has 15 residues. The CDR3 region is CASSPPTQGTYEQYF. CDR3 nucleotide sequence: TGCGCCAGCAGCCCCCCTACACAGGGGACCTACGAGCAGTACTTC.

V usage is TRBV28 and J usage is TRBJ1-5; 7 nucleotides align to TRBD1. The CDR3 is 19 residues long. V was pared by 6 bases and J by 0 bases, with 17 bases of the junction left unmatched. Germline V gives CDR1 MDHEN, CDR2 SYDVKM. The CDR3 sequence: CASSLPPDRKAYSNQPQHF. The CDR3 DNA sequence: TGTGCCAGCAGCCTTCCCCCGGACAGGAAAGCCTATAGCAATCAGCCCCAGCATTTT.

The CDR3 loop reads CASSQRFGQGADTQYF. CDR3 in DNA: TGTGCCAGCAGCCAGCGCTTCGGACAGGGGGCAGATACGCAGTATTTT. V gene TRBV7-9 combines with J gene TRBJ2-3, with 10 bases that match TRBD1. The CDR3 runs to 16 residues. The ends lost 5 bases at V and 4 bases at J; junction bases unmatched: 9. CDR1 SEHNR and CDR2 FQNEAQ come from the germline V gene (reference sequence).

The chain employs TRBV5-4 and TRBJ2-1; 7 nucleotides align to TRBD2. CDR1 and CDR2 from the germline V gene are SGHNT and YYREEE (reference sequence). The CDR3 runs to 16 residues. The J segment lost 5 bases and the V segment lost 4 bases, leaving 12 bases of the junction unmatched. The CDR3 nucleotides read TGTGCCAGCAGCCTCTATTTTGCGGGAGAGCACAATGAGCAGTTCTTC. Amino acid sequence: CASSLYFAGEHNEQFF.

The gene calls are TRBV10-3 and TRBJ2-7, with TRBD2 identical over 9 bases. CDR3 size: 15 residues. The germline V gene encodes CDR1 ENHRY and CDR2 SYGVKD. With 7 bases clipped from V and 3 bases from J, the junction kept 10 bases outside the gene matches. The CDR3 reads CAITRTLAGVYEQYF. As DNA, the CDR3 is TGTGCCATCACCAGAACTTTAGCGGGAGTCTACGAGCAGTACTTC.

The V call is TRBV6-4, the J call TRBJ2-1; tentative D call: TRBD2 (7 bases). Germline values: CDR1 MRHNA, CDR2 SNTAGT. The germline V and J ends were trimmed by 2 bases and 14 bases, with 13 bases remaining between them. This CDR3 has 12 residues. The CDR3 DNA follows: TGTGCCAGCAGTGACCTAGGGGGGAGGGAGTTCTTC. As protein: CASSDLGGREFF.

This chain uses TRBV5-6 with TRBJ1-3; the D is unclear. The V gene lost 1 base and the J gene lost 0 bases, with 20 bases spanning the gap. This CDR3 is built from 19 residues. Germline values: CDR1 SGHDT, CDR2 YYEEEE. The CDR3 region is CASSLRQDFLTPSGNTIYF. CDR3 DNA sequence: TGTGCCAGCAGCTTGAGGCAGGACTTCTTAACCCCCTCTGGAAACACCATATATTTT. Supplemented by reference TRBV5-6 and TRBJ1-3, the full variable domain reads DAGVTQSPTHLIKTRGQQVTLRCSPKSGHDTVSWYQQALGQGPQFIFQYYEEEERQRGNFPDRFSGHQFPNYSSELNVNALLLGDSALYLCASSLRQDFLTPSGNTIYFGEGSWLTVV.

This rearrangement joins TRBV27 to TRBJ2-1; D is undetermined. The V gene lost 3 bases and the J gene lost 2 bases, with 5 bases spanning the gap. The CDR3 is 13 amino acids. CDR1 is MNHEY, CDR2 SMNVEV, per germline (reference sequence). CDR3 coding DNA: TGTGCCAGCAGTTTGCGTCCCTACAATGAGCAGTTCTTC. This codes for CASSLRPYNEQFF.

The rearrangement uses TRBV20-1 and TRBJ2-4, with D tentatively TRBD1 (7 bases). The V and J ends lost 6 bases and 9 bases respectively, with 12 bases between them. Germline V CDR1 and CDR2: DFQATT, SNEGSKA (reference sequence). The CDR3 loop spans 11 amino acids. The CDR3 region is CSAAGGSIQYF. The DNA for the CDR3 is TGCAGTGCAGCAGGGGGGAGCATTCAGTACTTC.

V gene TRBV5-1 combines with J gene TRBJ2-7, with D possibly TRBD2 on 6 matching bases. V lost 4 bases and J 3 bases, leaving 14 bases between the germline ends. This CDR3 is built from 14 residues. Germline-derived CDR1 and CDR2 are SGHRS and YFSETQ. The CDR3 region has the DNA TGCGCCAGCAGCACTGGGACTTCAAACTACGAGCAGTACTTC. Translating gives CASSTGTSNYEQYF.

The CDR3 region is CSVGLFYGYTF. CDR3 DNA: TGCAGCGTCGGACTTTTCTATGGCTACACCTTC. The rearrangement joins TRBV29-1 to TRBJ1-2, with D uncertain. CDR1 and CDR2 from the germline V gene are SQVTM and ANQGSEA. This CDR3 is 11 amino acids long. Trimming took off 6 bases at V and 4 bases at J, with 9 bases between the two ends.